A selection of T cell receptor beta chains follows, all from one sample in a study of technical replicates of blood from several donors. Some clones are missing from TCRdb's copy, which holds only in-frame ones; the method was immunoSEQ multiplex PCR. The data show about 75,000 clones, with approximately 97% seen just once and 0.25% to 0.3% held by the top ten. Sequences were obtained from T cells isolated from PBMCs. The receptors here all came from a human donor in good health. Each CDR3 is given with its conserved first and last residue. Each record gives: D gene, V gene, clone size, J gene, CDR3 DNA, CDR3 protein. A D gene is named only where the DNA matches it firmly. Clone sizes are given selectively: once, few, many, or a class where the clone is expanded.

D: NA; V: TRBV11-3; size: NA; J: TRBJ1-2; DNA: TGTGCCAGCAGCGGAGACAGCCATAACTATGGCTACACCTTC; CDR3: CASSGDSHNYGYTF
D: NA; V: TRBV7-2; size: NA; J: TRBJ1-4; DNA: TGTGCCAGCAGCTTTTGGGCTTCGGATGAAAAACTGTTTTTT; CDR3: CASSFWASDEKLFF
D: NA; V: TRBV9; size: NA; J: TRBJ1-5; DNA: TGTGCCAGCAGTCGAACAGGTGCCAATCAGCCCCAGCATTTT; CDR3: CASSRTGANQPQHF
D: NA; V: TRBV5-8; size: NA; J: TRBJ1-5; DNA: TGTGCCAGCAGCTTCGACAGCTATAGCAATCAGCCCCAGCATTTT; CDR3: CASSFDSYSNQPQHF
D: NA; V: TRBV15; size: NA; J: TRBJ1-1; DNA: TGTGCCACCAGCAGAGAACCACAGAACACTGAAGCTTTCTTT; CDR3: CATSREPQNTEAFF
D: TRBD2; V: TRBV29-1; size: NA; J: TRBJ2-4; DNA: TGCAGCGTCGATTCTAGCGGAGCCAAAAACATTCAGTACTTC; CDR3: CSVDSSGAKNIQYF
D: NA; V: TRBV28; size: NA; J: TRBJ2-7; DNA: TGTGCCAGCACTCCCACGGGACAAGGCTACGAGCAGTACTTC; CDR3: CASTPTGQGYEQYF
D: NA; V: TRBV6-5; size: NA; J: TRBJ2-7; DNA: TGTGCCAGCAGTTACTCAGACAGCTTCTACGAGCAGTACTTC; CDR3: CASSYSDSFYEQYF
D: NA; V: TRBV5-1; size: NA; J: TRBJ2-1; DNA: TGCGCCAGCAGCTTGGACAGGGTATCCTACAATGAGCAGTTCTTC; CDR3: CASSLDRVSYNEQFF
D: NA; V: TRBV9; size: NA; J: TRBJ2-1; DNA: TGTGCCAGCAGCACATGGACAGAGCCTGAGCAGTTCTTC; CDR3: CASSTWTEPEQFF
D: NA; V: TRBV19; size: once; J: TRBJ1-1; DNA: TGTGCCAGTAGTGTTTCCTCCAGGGGAAATACTGAAGCTTTCTTT; CDR3: CASSVSSRGNTEAFF
D: TRBD1; V: TRBV9; size: NA; J: TRBJ1-5; DNA: TGTGCCAGCAGCGATGGGACAGGGGGTCTGGGGCAGCCCCAGCATTTT; CDR3: CASSDGTGGLGQPQHF
D: NA; V: TRBV7-9; size: NA; J: TRBJ1-2; DNA: TGTGCCAGCAGCTTAGAGCGGGGAGGATGTGGCTACACCTTC; CDR3: CASSLERGGCGYTF
D: TRBD1; V: TRBV27; size: NA; J: TRBJ2-7; DNA: TGTGCCAGCAGTTTGGGGGACAGGGGGCTGCAGTACTTC; CDR3: CASSLGDRGLQYF
D: TRBD1; V: TRBV6-5; size: NA; J: TRBJ1-5; DNA: TGTGCCAGCAGCCGGGGGGACAGGGGAAATCAGCCCCAGCATTTT; CDR3: CASSRGDRGNQPQHF
D: NA; V: TRBV10-1; size: NA; J: TRBJ1-1; DNA: TGCGCCAGCAGTACGGGGGTGAACACTGAAGCTTTCTTT; CDR3: CASSTGVNTEAFF
D: NA; V: TRBV7-9; size: NA; J: TRBJ1-5; DNA: TGTGCCAGCAGCTTGGACAGTTTTCAGCCCCAGCATTTT; CDR3: CASSLDSFQPQHF
D: NA; V: TRBV18; size: NA; J: TRBJ2-7; DNA: TGTGCCAGCTCACCAAAGGACAACCTCTACGAGCAGTACTTC; CDR3: CASSPKDNLYEQYF
D: NA; V: TRBV5-6; size: NA; J: TRBJ2-5; DNA: TGTGCCAGCAGCTTGTATCCCGGGGAAGAGACCCAGTACTTC; CDR3: CASSLYPGEETQYF
D: TRBD1; V: TRBV27; size: NA; J: TRBJ1-4; DNA: TGTGCCAGCAGAACTACAGGGGGTAATGAAAAACTGTTTTTT; CDR3: CASRTTGGNEKLFF
D: TRBD2; V: TRBV2; size: NA; J: TRBJ2-3; DNA: TGTGCCAGCAGTGTCGGGCTAGCGGGAGGAGTTTTGTATTTT; CDR3: CASSVGLAGGVLYF
D: TRBD1; V: TRBV11-2; size: NA; J: TRBJ2-7; DNA: TGTGCCAGCAGCTTAGTGGGGACAGAGACCTACGAGCAGTACTTC; CDR3: CASSLVGTETYEQYF
D: TRBD1; V: TRBV28; size: NA; J: TRBJ1-1; DNA: TGTGCCAGCAGGGTAACAGGGGCGGTATTTGAAGCTTTCTTT; CDR3: CASRVTGAVFEAFF
D: NA; V: TRBV29-1; size: NA; J: TRBJ1-4; DNA: TGCAGCGTAAGGCTGGAGGAAAAACTGTTTTTT; CDR3: CSVRLEEKLFF
D: TRBD1; V: TRBV7-6; size: once; J: TRBJ2-5; DNA: TGTGCCAGCAGCCCAGGGACAGCCAAAGAGACCCAGTACTTC; CDR3: CASSPGTAKETQYF
D: TRBD2; V: TRBV6-5; size: NA; J: TRBJ2-7; DNA: TGTGCCAGCAGTCCCGGGACTAGCGGGAGGTACGAGCAGTACTTC; CDR3: CASSPGTSGRYEQYF
D: NA; V: TRBV9; size: NA; J: TRBJ2-1; DNA: TGTGCCAGCAGCGTAGCAGGTTTGAATGAGCAGTTCTTC; CDR3: CASSVAGLNEQFF
D: TRBD1; V: TRBV6-4; size: NA; J: TRBJ2-4; DNA: TGTGCCAAGAGGACAGGGTTTTACATTCAGTACTTC; CDR3: CAKRTGFYIQYF
D: TRBD2; V: TRBV5-1; size: NA; J: TRBJ2-3; DNA: TGCGCCAGCAGCTTGGGAAAAGCGGGAACCGGCACAGATACGCAGTATTTT; CDR3: CASSLGKAGTGTDTQYF
D: TRBD1; V: TRBV6-5; size: NA; J: TRBJ2-1; DNA: TGTGCCAGCAGCCCACAGGGGGGTGAGCAGTTCTTC; CDR3: CASSPQGGEQFF
D: TRBD2; V: TRBV4-1; size: NA; J: TRBJ2-1; DNA: TGCGCCAGCAGCCAAACTAGCGGCTCCTACAATGAGCAGTTCTTC; CDR3: CASSQTSGSYNEQFF